This record covers a single T cell receptor beta chain. This clonotype was seen only a few times. Its specific antigen is unknown. Base-call qualities are not available, and no considerably larger clone is one nucleotide away. What this sample's treatment or condition label stands for: in vitro stimulation with specific CMV peptide epitopes to enrich CMV-specific T cells. V is shortened by 2 bases, J by 2 bases, and the region joining them spans 16 bases. The cysteine opens and the phenylalanine closes a CDR3 of 17 amino acids. Of all the DNA, just the CDR3 is kept, 51 bases in frame from base 1. The germline V gene encodes CDR1 SGDLS and CDR2 YYNGEE. These reads were obtained on an Illumina HiSeq 1500. TCRdb reprocessing: public reads trimmed at Q25 with fastp, clones called with MiXCR, in-frame beta chains kept. Here each entry gathers all rows of one CDR3 protein and keeps the most common genes and DNA. Here the sample has about 920,000 distinct CDR3 sequences; less than 35% occur a single time. The ten largest clones capture about 14% of the sample.

These data come from a study of T cell repertoires in cytomegalovirus infection (dated by TCRdb to about 2019). For the study in its entirety: Alongside well-studied HLA-B-restricted epitopes, the peptide stimulations were aimed at recently identified HLA-C-restricted CMV epitopes, whose presentation resists viral immunomodulation. Donor HLA type was relevant to the analysis, as public TCR beta signatures indicated carriage of CMV infection together with the matching HLA type.

Overall study outcomes, separate from this receptor: Cumulative frequency of public TCR beta family members discriminated carriers of CMV infection plus the relevant HLA type in this cohort and an independent roughly 340-donor cohort. The ex vivo response was dominated by HLA-C-restricted CMV-specific TCR beta clonotypes, and the single most frequent clonotype in two of eight donors was supplied by these HLA-C-restricted clonotypes.

Sequenced material: cultured CD8+ T cells from PBMCs, taken from culture after CMV antigen stimulation. The chain was built from TRBV9 and TRBJ2-2; a tentative D call is TRBD1 (5 bases match). The sequence derives from a human donor in good health (CMV status not recorded). Some clones in this sample may be carry-over from other donors' samples. The nucleotide sequence reads TGTGCCAGCAGCGTCTATACATGGGGCGCAAACACCGGGGAGCTGTTTTTT. The encoded protein is CASSVYTWGANTGELFF. The CDR3, completed at both ends by the reference TRBV9 and TRBJ2-2 genes, gives the full variable domain DSGVTQTPKHLITATGQRVTLRCSPRSGDLSVYWYQQSLDQGLQFLIQYYNGEERAKGNILERFSAQQFPDLHSELNLSSLELGDSALYFCASSVYTWGANTGELFFGEGSRLTVL.